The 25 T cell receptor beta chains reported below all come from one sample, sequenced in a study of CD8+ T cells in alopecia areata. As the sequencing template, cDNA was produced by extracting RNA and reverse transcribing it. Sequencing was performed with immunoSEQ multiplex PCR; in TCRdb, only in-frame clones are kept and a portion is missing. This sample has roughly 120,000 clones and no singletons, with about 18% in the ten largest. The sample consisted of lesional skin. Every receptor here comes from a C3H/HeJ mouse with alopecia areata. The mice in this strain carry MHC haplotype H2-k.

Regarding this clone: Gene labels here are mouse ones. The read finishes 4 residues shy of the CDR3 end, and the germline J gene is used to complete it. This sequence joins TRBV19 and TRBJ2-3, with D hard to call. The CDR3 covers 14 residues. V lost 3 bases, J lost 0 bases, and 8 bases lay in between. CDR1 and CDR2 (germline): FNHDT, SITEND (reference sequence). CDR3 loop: CASSRQPSAETLYF. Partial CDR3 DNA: TGTGCCAGCAGTAGACAACCTAGTGCAGAA.

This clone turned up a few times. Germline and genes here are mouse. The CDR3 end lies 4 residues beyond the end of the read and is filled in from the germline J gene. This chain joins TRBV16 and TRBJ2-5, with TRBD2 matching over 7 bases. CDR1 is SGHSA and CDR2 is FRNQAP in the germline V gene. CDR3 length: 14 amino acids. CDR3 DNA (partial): TGTGCAAGCAGCTTGCTGGGGGAGAAAGAC. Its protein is CASSLLGEKD. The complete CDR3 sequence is CASSLLGEKDTQYF.

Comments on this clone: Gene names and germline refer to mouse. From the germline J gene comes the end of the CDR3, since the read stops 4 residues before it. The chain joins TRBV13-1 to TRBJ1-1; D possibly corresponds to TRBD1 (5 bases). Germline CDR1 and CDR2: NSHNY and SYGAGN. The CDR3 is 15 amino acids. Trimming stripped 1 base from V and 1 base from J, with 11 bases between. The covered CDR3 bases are TGTGCCAGCAGTGATAGGTGGCAGGGGAACACA. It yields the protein CASSDRWQGNT. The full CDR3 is CASSDRWQGNTEVFF.

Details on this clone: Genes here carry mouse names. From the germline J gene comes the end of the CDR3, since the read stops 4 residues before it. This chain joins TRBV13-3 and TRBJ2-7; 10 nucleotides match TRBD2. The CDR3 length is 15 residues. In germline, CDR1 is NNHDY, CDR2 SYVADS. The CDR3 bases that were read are TGTGCCAGCAGTGATGCATCGGGACTGGGGTAT. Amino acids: CASSDASGLGY. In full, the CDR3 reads CASSDASGLGYEQYF.

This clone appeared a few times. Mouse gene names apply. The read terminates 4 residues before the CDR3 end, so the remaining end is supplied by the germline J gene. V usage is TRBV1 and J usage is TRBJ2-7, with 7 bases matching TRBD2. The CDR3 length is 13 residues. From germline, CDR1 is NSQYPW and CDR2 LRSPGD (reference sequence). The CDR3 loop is CTCSGGGLYEQYF. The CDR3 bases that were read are TGCACCTGCAGTGGGGGGGGACTTTAT.

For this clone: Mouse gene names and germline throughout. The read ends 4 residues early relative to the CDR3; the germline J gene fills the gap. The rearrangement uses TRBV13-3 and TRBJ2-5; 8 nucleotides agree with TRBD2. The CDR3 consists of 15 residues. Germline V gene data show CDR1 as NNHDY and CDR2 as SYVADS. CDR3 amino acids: CASSDALWGEDTQYF. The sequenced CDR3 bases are TGTGCCAGCAGTGATGCACTCTGGGGGGAAGAC. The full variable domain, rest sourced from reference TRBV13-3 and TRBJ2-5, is EAAVTQSPRSKVAVTGGKVTLSCHQTNNHDYMYWYRQDTGHGLRLIHYSYVADSTEKGDIPDGYKASRPSQENFSLILELASLSQTAVYFCASSDALWGEDTQYFGPGTRLLVL.

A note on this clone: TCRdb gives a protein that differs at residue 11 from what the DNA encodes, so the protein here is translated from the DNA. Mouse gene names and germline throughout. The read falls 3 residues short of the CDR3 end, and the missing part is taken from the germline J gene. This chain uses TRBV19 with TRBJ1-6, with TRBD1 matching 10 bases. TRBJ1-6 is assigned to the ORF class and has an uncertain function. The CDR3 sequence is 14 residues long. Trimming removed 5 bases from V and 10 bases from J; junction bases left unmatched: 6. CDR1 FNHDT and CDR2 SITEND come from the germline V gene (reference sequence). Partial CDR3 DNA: TGTGCCAGCAGCTCCGGGACAGGGGCATCGCCC. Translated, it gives CASSSGTGASP. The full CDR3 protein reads CASSSGTGASPLYF.

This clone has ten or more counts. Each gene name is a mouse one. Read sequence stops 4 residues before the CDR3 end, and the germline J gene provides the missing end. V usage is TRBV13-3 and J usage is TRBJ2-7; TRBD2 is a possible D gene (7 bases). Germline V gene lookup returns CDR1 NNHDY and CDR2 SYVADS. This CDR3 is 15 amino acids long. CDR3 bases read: TGTGCCAGCAGTGATGCACGGGGGGCGGGGTAT. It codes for CASSDARGAGY. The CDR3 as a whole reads CASSDARGAGYEQYF.

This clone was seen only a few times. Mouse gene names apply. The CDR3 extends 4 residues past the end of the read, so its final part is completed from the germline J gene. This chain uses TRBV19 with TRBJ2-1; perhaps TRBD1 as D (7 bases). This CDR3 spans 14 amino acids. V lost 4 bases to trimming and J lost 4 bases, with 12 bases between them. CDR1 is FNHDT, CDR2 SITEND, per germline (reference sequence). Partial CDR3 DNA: TGTGCCAGCAGTCTCTCAGGGGGGTATGCT. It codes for CASSLSGGYA. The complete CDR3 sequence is CASSLSGGYAEQFF.

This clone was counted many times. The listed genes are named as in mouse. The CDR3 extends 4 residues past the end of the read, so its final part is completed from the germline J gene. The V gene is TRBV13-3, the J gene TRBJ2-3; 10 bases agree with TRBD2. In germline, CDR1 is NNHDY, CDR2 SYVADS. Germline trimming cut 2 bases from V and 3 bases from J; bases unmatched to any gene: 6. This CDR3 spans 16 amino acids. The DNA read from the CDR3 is TGTGCCAGCAGTGACTCTGGGGGGGCGCCGGCAGAA. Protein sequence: CASSDSGGAPAE. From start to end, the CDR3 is CASSDSGGAPAETLYF.

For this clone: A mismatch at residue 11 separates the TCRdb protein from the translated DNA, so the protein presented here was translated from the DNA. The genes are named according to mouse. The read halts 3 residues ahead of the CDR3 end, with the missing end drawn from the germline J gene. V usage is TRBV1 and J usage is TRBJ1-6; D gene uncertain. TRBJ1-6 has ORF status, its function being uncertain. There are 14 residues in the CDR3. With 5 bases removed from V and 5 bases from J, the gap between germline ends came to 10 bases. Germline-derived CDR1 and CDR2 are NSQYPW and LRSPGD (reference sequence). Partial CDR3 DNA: TGCACCTGCAGTCCTCAGGTGCATAATTCGCCC. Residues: CTCSPQVHNSP. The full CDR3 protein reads CTCSPQVHNSPLYF.

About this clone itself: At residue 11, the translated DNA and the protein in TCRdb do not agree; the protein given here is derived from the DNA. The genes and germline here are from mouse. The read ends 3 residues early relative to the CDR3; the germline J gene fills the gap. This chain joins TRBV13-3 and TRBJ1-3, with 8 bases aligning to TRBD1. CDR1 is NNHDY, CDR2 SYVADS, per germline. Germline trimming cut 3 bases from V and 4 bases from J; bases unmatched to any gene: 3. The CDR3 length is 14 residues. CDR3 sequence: CASSARGHGNTLYF. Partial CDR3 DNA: TGTGCCAGCAGTGCCAGGGGGCACGGAAATACG. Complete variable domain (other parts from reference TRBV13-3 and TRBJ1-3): EAAVTQSPRSKVAVTGGKVTLSCHQTNNHDYMYWYRQDTGHGLRLIHYSYVADSTEKGDIPDGYKASRPSQENFSLILELASLSQTAVYFCASSARGHGNTLYFGEGSRLIVV.

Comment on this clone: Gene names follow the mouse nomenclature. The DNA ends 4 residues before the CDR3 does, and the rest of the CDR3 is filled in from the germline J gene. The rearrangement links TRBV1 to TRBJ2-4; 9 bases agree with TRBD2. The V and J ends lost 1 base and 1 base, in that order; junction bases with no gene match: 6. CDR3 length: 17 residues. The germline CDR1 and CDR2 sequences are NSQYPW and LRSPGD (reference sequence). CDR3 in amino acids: CTCSAVLGGLGQNTLYF. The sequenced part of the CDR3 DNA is TGCACCTGCAGTGCAGTGTTGGGGGGGCTGGGTCAAAAC.

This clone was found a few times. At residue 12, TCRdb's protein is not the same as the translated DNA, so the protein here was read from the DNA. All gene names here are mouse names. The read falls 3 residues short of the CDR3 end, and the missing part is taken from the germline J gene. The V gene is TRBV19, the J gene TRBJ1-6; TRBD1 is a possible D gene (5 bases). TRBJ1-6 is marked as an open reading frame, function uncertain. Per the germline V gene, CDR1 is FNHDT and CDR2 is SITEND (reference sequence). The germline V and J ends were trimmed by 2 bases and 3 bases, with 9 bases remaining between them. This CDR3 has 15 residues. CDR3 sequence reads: CASSMGGGYNSPLYF. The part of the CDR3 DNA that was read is TGTGCCAGCAGTATGGGGGGGGGCTATAATTCGCCC.

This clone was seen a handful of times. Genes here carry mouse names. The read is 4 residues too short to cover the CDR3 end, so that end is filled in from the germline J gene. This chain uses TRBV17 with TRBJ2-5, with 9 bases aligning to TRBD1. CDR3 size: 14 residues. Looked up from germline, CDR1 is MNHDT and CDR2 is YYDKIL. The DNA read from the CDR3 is TGTGCTAGCAGTAGAGGGGGACAGGGAGAC. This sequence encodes CASSRGGQGD. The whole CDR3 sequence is CASSRGGQGDTQYF.

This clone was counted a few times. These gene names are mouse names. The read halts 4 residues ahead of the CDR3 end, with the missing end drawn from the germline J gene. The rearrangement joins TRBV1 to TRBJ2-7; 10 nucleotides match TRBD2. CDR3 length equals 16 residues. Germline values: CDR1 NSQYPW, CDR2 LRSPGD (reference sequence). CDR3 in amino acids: CTCSADLWGGAYEQYF. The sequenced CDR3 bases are TGCACCTGCAGTGCAGATCTCTGGGGGGGCGCTTAT.

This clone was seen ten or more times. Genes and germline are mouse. Incomplete CDR3 DNA: TGTGCCAGCCGACTGGGGGGAGGTGCAGAA. Amino acids: CASRLGGGAE. The whole CDR3 region reads CASRLGGGAETLYF. This chain links TRBV13-3 with TRBJ2-3; 10 bases agree with TRBD2. Read coverage stops 4 residues before the CDR3 terminus; the germline J gene supplies the remainder. Per germline, CDR1 NNHDY and CDR2 SYVADS. The V segment lost 7 bases and the J segment 1 base; nucleotides outside the gene matches: 3. This CDR3 comprises 14 residues.

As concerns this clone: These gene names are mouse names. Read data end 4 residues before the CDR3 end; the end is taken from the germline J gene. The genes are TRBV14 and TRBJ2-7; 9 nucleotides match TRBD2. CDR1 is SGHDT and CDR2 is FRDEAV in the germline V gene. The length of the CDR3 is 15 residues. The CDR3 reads CASSFSDWGTYEQYF. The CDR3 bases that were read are TGTGCCAGCAGTTTCTCCGACTGGGGGACTTAT.

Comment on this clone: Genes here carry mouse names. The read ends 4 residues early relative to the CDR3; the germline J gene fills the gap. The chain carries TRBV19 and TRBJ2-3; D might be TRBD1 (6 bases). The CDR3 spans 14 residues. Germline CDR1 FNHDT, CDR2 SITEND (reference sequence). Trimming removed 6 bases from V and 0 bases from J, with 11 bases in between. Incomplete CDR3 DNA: TGTGCCAGCAACACAGGGTCTAGTGCAGAA. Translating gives CASNTGSSAE. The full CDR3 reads CASNTGSSAETLYF.

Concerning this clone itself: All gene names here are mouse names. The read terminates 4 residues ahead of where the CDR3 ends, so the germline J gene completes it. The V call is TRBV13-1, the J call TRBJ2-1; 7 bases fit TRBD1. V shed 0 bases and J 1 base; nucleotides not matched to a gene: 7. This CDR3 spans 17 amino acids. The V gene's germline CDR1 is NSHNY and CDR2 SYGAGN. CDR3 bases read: TGTGCCAGCAGTGATGCAACCCGGGGACAGAACTATGCT. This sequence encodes CASSDATRGQNYA. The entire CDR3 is CASSDATRGQNYAEQFF.

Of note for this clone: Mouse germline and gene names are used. This CDR3 reads CASRESGTGNERLFF. CDR3 DNA (partial): TGTGCCAGCAGGGAATCCGGGACAGGGAACGAA. The chain recombines TRBV13-1 with TRBJ1-4, with 9 positions matching TRBD1. Read data end 4 residues before the CDR3 end; the end is taken from the germline J gene. This CDR3 contains 15 residues. V was clipped by 5 bases and J by 5 bases; unmatched bases: 7. From germline, CDR1 is NSHNY and CDR2 SYGAGN.

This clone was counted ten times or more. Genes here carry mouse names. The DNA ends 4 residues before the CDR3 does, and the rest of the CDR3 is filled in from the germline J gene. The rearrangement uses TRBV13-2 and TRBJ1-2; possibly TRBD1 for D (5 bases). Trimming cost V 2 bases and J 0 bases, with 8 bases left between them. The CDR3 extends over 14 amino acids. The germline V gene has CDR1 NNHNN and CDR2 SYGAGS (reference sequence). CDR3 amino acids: CASGETGANSDYTF. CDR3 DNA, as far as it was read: TGTGCCAGCGGTGAAACAGGTGCAAACTCC.

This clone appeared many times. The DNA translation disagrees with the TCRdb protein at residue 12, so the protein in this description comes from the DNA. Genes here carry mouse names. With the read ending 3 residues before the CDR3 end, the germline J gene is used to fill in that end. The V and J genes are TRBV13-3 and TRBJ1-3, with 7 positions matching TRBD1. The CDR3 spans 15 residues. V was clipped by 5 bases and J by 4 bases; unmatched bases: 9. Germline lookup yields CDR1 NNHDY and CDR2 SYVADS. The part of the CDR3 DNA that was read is TGTGCCAGCAGAATAGGGAGGGGGCTCGGAAATACG. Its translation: CASRIGRGLGNT. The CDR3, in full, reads CASRIGRGLGNTLYF.

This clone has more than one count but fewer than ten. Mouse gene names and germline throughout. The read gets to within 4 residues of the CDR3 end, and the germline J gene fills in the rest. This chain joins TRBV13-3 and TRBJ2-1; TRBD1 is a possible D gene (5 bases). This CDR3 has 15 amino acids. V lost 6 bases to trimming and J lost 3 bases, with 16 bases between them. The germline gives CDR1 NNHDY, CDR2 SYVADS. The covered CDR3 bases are TGTGCCAGCACCGACAGCTCAATAATCTATGCT. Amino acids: CASTDSSIIYA. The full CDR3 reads CASTDSSIIYAEQFF.

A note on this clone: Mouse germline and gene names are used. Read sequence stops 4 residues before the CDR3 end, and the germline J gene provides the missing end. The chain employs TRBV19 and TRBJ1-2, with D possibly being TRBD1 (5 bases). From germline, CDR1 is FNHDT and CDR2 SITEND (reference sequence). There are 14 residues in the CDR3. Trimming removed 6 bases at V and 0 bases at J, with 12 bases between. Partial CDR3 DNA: TGTGCCAGCACACCGGACAATGCAAACTCC. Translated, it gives CASTPDNANS. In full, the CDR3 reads CASTPDNANSDYTF.